The TCR beta chain described here comes from a study of post-analysis software for immune sequencing data (dated by TCRdb to 2013 to 2016). About the full investigation: Recorded disease courses included relapsing-remitting, secondary progressive and progressive-relapsing multiple sclerosis, with some patients lacking subtype annotation. A subset of samples was prepared in parallel using single-end sample barcoding, then pooled and co-amplified after Illumina adapter ligation. The multiple sclerosis patient repertoires were compared with more than 10 previously published healthy control repertoires from donors aged 6 to 25 years. Paper-wide results and their limitations: Direct clustering with F measure revealed strong co-clustering of samples prepared in the same batch, which led to a batch-effect correction. Multiple sclerosis patients had significantly lower normalized Chao1 diversity than controls, a result that suggests substantial peripheral T-cell clonal expansion. The multiple sclerosis patient group was slightly younger than the control group. Significantly higher frequencies in patients than in controls were found for about five TRBV segments, including TRBV5-6, TRBV5-1 and TRBV20-1.

To demonstrate the VDJtools post-analysis software, TCR beta repertoires were profiled from the peripheral blood of about 13 young patients with multiple sclerosis. The patients with multiple sclerosis were children and adolescents between roughly 6 and 15 years of age. Library generation was performed with PCR. Reads for this sample came from an Illumina HiSeq 2500. To reduce PCR and sequencing biases, unique molecular identifiers were incorporated into the TCR beta cDNA libraries. Per 1 to 10 million input T cells, approximately 500,000 cDNA molecules were obtained, such that each molecule approximated one T cell. The same protocol used for the earlier healthy control dataset was applied to prepare and sequence the patient libraries. Samples belonging to the same batch were prepared together, multiplexed and sequenced on a shared HiSeq lane. The original methods were these. MIGEC handled the raw barcoded reads, throwing out single-read molecular identifier groups before consensus assembly and CDR3 extraction. Clonotype tables were post-analysed with VDJtools, and diversity was normalized by down-sampling all datasets to the smallest sample size. Repertoire overlap clustering matched CDR3 amino acid but not nucleotide sequences to correct batch-related cross-sample contamination. TCRdb reworked the public reads: Q25 trimming with fastp, MiXCR clone assembly, productive beta chains retained. CDR3 protein duplicates are merged, each entry listing the most common genes and DNA. The V and J calls come from TCRdb's annotation, not from the publication. The sample records 170,000 or so distinct CDR3 sequences, over 25% of which are singletons. Of the sample, approximately 1.5% is held by the ten largest clones.

Including the terminal cysteine and phenylalanine, the CDR3 comprises 17 residues. Of the read, only the CDR3 DNA is kept; its 51 bases are in frame from base 1. Note on this clonotype: Its specific antigen is unknown. Per-base quality was not reported, and no clone a single base away is much larger than it.

The sequencing sample was made of blood. This TCR was sampled from a girl aged 10-17 years with multiple sclerosis. This receptor chain uses TRBV21-1 and TRBJ1-2; the table's D call, TRBD1, has no DNA check behind it. TRBV21-1 is assigned pseudogene status. The CDR3 protein: CASSLTGTASHSYGYTF. Here is the DNA: TGTGCCAGCAGTCTCACCGGGACAGCCTCCCACTCCTATGGCTACACCTTC.